This TCR beta chain stems from a study of blood T cell repertoires in COVID-19. About the research overall: Researchers got acute and convalescent COVID-19 samples from the United States, Italy and Spain. From T cells, B-cell-depleted T cells, or PBMCs came the material, which was cDNA or gDNA.

Trimming left V 3 bases short and J 7 bases short, with 19 bases between. Germline V lookup: CDR1 MDHEN, CDR2 SYDVKM. This CDR3 is 16 amino acids long. In the original workflow: Reference gene primer amplification in the assay estimated nucleated cell counts. TCRdb keeps only in-frame clones here, not all; method: immunoSEQ multiplex PCR. V, J and clone size are taken as reported in that table, and D and trimming were inferred from the DNA itself. This table has about 290,000 clones, 85% appearing once. This TCR was recovered from a woman in her 50s with active or convalescent COVID-19. This chain joins TRBV28 and TRBJ1-5; D is ambiguous. The sequenced sample consisted of peripheral blood. The CDR3 coding sequence is TGTGCCAGCAGTTTTTCCCGACATAATGGAGGGCAGCCCCAGCATTTT. This encodes CASSFSRHNGGQPQHF. Based on the CDR3 plus reference TRBV28 and TRBJ1-5, the full variable domain is DVKVTQSSRYLVKRTGEKVFLECVQDMDHENMFWYRQDPGLGLRLIYFSYDVKMKEKGDIPEGYSVSREKKERFSLILESASTNQTSMYLCASSFSRHNGGQPQHFGDGTRLSIL.